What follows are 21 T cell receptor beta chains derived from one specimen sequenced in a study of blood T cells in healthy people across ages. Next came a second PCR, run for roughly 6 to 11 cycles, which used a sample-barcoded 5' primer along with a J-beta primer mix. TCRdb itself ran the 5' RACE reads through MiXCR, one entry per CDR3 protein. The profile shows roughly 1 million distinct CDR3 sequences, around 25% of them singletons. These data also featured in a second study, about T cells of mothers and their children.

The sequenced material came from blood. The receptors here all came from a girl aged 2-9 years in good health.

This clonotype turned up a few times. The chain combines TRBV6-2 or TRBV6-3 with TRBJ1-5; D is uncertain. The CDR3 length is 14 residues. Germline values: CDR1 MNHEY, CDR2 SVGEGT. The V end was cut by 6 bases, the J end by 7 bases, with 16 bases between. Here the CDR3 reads CASRAPLWRQPQHF. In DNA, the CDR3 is TGTGCCAGCAGGGCCCCTCTGTGGCGGCAGCCCCAGCATTTT.

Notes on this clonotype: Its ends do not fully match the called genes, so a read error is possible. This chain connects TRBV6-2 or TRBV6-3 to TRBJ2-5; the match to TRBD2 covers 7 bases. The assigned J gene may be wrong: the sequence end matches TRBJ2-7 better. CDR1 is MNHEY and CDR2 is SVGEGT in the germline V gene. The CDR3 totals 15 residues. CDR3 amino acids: CAGRDPGLFSYEQYF. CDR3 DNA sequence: TGTGCCGGCAGAGACCCGGGACTATTTTCCTACGAGCAGTACTTC.

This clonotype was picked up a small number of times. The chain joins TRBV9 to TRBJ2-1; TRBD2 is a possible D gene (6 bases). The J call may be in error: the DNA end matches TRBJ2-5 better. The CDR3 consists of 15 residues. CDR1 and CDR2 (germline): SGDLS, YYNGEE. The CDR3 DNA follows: TGTGCCAGCAGCTCCGAGCGGGCCCTGCAAGAGACCCAGTACTTC. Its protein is CASSSERALQETQYF.

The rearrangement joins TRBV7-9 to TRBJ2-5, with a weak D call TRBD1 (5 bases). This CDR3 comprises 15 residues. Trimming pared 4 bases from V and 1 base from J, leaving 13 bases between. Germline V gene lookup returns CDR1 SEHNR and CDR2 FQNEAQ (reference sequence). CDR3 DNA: TGTGCCAGCAGCTCAGTCAGGGTTGCCCAAGAGACCCAGTACTTC. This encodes CASSSVRVAQETQYF.

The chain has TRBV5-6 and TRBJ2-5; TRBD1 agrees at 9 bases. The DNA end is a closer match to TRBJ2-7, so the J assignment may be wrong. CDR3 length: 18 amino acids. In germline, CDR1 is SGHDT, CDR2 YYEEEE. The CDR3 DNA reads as TGTGCCAGCAGCCCGGACAGGGGCGCGCAGTTCGAAAACTACGAGCAGTACTTC. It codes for CASSPDRGAQFENYEQYF.

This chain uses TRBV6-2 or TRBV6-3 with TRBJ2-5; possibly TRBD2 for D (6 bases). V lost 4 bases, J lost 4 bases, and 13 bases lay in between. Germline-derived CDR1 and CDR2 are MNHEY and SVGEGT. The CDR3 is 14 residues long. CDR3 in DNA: TGTGCCAGCAGTTCCCGGAGGGATTTAGAGACCCAGTACTTC. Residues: CASSSRRDLETQYF.

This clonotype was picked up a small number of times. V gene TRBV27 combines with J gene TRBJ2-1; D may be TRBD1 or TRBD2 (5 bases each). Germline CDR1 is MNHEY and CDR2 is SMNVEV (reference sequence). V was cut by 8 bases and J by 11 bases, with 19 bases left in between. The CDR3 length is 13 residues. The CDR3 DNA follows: TGTGCCAGCTTACCGGTCGAGGGGTCTAAGCAGTTCTTC. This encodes CASLPVEGSKQFF.

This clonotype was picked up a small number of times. In DNA form, the CDR3 reads TGCGCCAGCAGCCAGATAAGCGGGGACTGGAGCAATGAGCAGTTCTTC. It translates to CASSQISGDWSNEQFF. The chain joins TRBV4-1 to TRBJ2-1, with TRBD2 matching over 7 bases. CDR1 MGHRA and CDR2 YSYEKL come from the germline V gene. Trimming took 3 bases from V and 6 from J; bases not matched to a gene: 11. The CDR3 is 16 residues long.

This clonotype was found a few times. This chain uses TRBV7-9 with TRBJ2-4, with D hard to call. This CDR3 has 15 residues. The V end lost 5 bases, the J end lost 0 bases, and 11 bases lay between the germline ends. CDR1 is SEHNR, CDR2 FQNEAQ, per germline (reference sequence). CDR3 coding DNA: TGTGCCAGCAGCCCAGGATCGCTAGCCAAAAACATTCAGTACTTC. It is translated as CASSPGSLAKNIQYF.

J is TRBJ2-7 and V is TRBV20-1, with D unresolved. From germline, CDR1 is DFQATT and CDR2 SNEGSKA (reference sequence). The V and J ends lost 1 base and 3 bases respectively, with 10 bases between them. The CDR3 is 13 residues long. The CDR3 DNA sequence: TGCAGTGCTAGAGGCGGAACCTACTACGAGCAGTACTTC. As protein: CSARGGTYYEQYF.

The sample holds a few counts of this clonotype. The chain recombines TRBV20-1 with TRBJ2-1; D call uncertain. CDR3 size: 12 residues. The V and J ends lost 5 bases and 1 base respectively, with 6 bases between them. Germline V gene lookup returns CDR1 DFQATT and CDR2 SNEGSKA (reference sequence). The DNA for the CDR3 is TGCAGTGCTCGTCCTTCCTACAATGAGCAGTTCTTC. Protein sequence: CSARPSYNEQFF.

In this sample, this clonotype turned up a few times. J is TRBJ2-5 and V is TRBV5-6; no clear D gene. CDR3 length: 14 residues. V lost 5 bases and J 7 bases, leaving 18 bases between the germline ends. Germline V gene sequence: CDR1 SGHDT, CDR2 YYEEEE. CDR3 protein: CASSSLRHLGTQYF. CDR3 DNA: TGTGCCAGCAGTTCCCTCCGACACCTAGGGACCCAGTACTTC. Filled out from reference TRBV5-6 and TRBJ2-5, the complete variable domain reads DAGVTQSPTHLIKTRGQQVTLRCSPKSGHDTVSWYQQALGQGPQFIFQYYEEEERQRGNFPDRFSGHQFPNYSSELNVNALLLGDSALYLCASSSLRHLGTQYFGPGTRLLVL.

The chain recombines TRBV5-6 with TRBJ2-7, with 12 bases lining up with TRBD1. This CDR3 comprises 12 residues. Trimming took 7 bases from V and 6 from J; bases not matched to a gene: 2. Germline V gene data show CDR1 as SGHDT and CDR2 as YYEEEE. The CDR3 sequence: CASGTGGLEQYF. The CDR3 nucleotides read TGTGCCAGCGGGACAGGGGGCCTCGAGCAGTACTTC.

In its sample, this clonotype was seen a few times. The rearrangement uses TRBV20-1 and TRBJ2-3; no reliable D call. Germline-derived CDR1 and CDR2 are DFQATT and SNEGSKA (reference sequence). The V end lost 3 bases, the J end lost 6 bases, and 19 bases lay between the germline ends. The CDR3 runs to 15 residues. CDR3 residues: CSARGLAEVPDTQYF. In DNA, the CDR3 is TGCAGTGCTAGGGGGTTGGCGGAAGTTCCCGATACGCAGTATTTT.

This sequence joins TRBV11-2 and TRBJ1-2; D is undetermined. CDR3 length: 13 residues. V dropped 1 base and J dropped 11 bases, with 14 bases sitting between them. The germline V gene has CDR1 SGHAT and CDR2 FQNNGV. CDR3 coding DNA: TGTGCCAGCAGCTTAGGTCATTTGGAGGAGTACACCTTC. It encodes CASSLGHLEEYTF.

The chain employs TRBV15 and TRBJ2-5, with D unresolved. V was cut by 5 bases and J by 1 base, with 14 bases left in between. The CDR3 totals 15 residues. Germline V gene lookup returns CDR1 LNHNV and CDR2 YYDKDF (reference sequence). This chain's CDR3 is CATSAEGYTQETQYF. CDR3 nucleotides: TGTGCCACCAGCGCCGAAGGCTATACCCAAGAGACCCAGTACTTC.

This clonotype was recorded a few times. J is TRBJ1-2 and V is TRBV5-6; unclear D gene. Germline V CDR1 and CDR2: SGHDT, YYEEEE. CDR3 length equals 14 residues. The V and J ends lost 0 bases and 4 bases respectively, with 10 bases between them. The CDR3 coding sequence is TGTGCCAGCAGCTTGGAGCCAGGATCCTATGGCTACACCTTC. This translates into CASSLEPGSYGYTF.

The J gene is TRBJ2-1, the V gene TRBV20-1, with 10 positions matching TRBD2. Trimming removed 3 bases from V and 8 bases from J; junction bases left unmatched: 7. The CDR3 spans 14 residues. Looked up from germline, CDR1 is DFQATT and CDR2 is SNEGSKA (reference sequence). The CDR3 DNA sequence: TGCAGTGCTAGGCCCGGGACTAGCGATGATGAGCAGTTCTTC. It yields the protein CSARPGTSDDEQFF.

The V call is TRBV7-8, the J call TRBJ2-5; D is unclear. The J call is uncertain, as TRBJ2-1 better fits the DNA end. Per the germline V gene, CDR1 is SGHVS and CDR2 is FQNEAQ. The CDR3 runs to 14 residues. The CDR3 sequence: CASSLAGSRDEQFF. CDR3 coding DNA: TGTGCCAGCAGCTTAGCAGGTAGTCGTGATGAGCAGTTCTTC.

The CDR3, as DNA: TGTGCCAGCAGCGCGGGGGGGCCAAGAAGGAATGAGCAGTTCTTC. Its protein is CASSAGGPRRNEQFF. The genes are TRBV11-2 and TRBJ2-5; TRBD2 matches at 9 bases. The J call may be wrong; the DNA end is better matched by TRBJ2-1. There are 15 residues in the CDR3. CDR1 and CDR2 (germline): SGHAT, FQNNGV.

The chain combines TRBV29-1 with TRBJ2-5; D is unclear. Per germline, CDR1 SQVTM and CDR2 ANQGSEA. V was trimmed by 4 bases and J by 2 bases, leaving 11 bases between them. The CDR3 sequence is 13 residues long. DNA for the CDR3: TGCAGCGTTGTCATTTGGGGACAAGAGACCCAGTACTTC. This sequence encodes CSVVIWGQETQYF.